This TCR beta chain was retrieved from a study of shared clonotypes between healthy human individuals (dated by TCRdb to 2018 to 2020). Background on the whole study: The cohort comprised a couple of women and a few men aged 18 to 49 years. The study deeply sequenced blood TCR repertoires of five healthy adults to estimate repertoire size and the extent of clonotype sharing between individuals. Different laboratories and diverse techniques were used to prepare libraries and sequence TCR repertoires, to increase sequencing depth and limit assay-specific biases. For each donor, three plates each were used for CD4 naive and CD4 memory, two plates were used for CD8 naive, and one plate was used for CD8 memory. Leukapheresis yielded between about 0.85 and 9 billion PBMCs per donor.

CD8 naive samples consisted of CD45RO-negative cells that were positively selected for CCR7, yielding a CD45RA+CCR7+ population without TemRA cells. Donors were healthy HIV-negative adults with no recently reported acute infections or vaccinations. All donors were Caucasian adults living in Nashville, Tennessee, USA. Blood was obtained by leukapheresis, after which PBMCs were separated by Ficoll-Histopaque density gradient centrifugation and cryopreserved in liquid nitrogen vapor phase. Purity and quantity of every magnetically sorted T cell population were checked by analytical flow cytometry. Genomic DNA was isolated from each sorted fraction and quantified by UV absorbance on a Nanodrop 2000c. From the germline V gene, CDR1 is MDHEN and CDR2 is SYDVKM. V loses 4 bases at its end and J loses 3 bases; junction bases beyond the gene matches: 13. The CDR3 sequence holds 17 residues, the cysteine and phenylalanine included. This entry keeps only the CDR3 DNA: 51 bases, framed from base 1.

Concerning this clone: It lacks a known antigen. No base quality values were provided; no much bigger clone lies one nucleotide off.

Using the deep immunoSEQ assay, TCR CDR3 regions were amplified from genomic DNA by multiplex PCR. Genomic DNA extracted from each cell subset was distributed evenly over all wells of several immunoSEQ 96-well plates, and each plate served as one replicate. Each replicate PCR for sorted subsets received about 200 ng genomic DNA, equal to tens of thousands of T cell genomes. Purified libraries were measured with a Qubit 3.0 fluorometer, size-checked on a Bioanalyzer 2100, and measured again with the KAPA Library Quantification kit. Every immunoSEQ 96-well plate was sequenced on a separate single-read 150-cycle Illumina NextSeq 550 flow cell. From the authors' description of their analysis: The immunoSEQ output contained only junctional sequences without quality scores, so filtering could not match that applied to full-length reads. Sequences were annotated with PyIR, a Python wrapper for IgBLAST v1.9, using IMGT germline references to assign V/J genes and CDR3. Any read was removed if the V/J assignment was weak (E-value above 1e-6), the CDR3 was missing, or the read contained stop codons, out-of-frame junctions, or ambiguous translated residues. V3J clonotypes were defined by identical inferred V gene, J gene, and CDR3 amino acid sequence. The percentage overlap between two repertoires was calculated by dividing the number of shared unique clonotypes by the size of the smaller repertoire. Richness of each repertoire was evaluated using RTK rarefaction, the Chao1 estimator, and Recon v2.1 estimates of unobserved clonotypes. Generation probabilities were computed with OLGA for all TCRbeta clonotypes obtained by the gDNA method from a handful of donors. TCRdb limited this immuneACCESS table to in-frame rearrangements with V and J called. A share of clones is missing; checked studies link under half to unresolved V genes, and the rest is unexplained. From that table come the V and J calls and clone size; the DNA was used to work out D and trimming. A total of approximately 720,000 clones appear in this sample, roughly nine tenths of them only once. Of the sample, roughly 22% falls within the top ten clones.

Broad study findings and their caveats: Pairwise subsampling indicated that sequencing depth was expected to affect the degree of clonotype sharing among donors. Even with the large sequencing depth, rarefaction of the sorted-subset datasets indicated that sequencing was incomplete. Across a handful of donors, about 5.2% of naive CD4, roughly 3.4% of naive CD8, 2.3% of memory CD4, and roughly 0.4% of memory CD8 clonotypes were shared. Clonotypes shared by all four sorted-subset donors showed higher generation probabilities than non-shared clonotypes. Because the study included only a small number of donors, the genetic and exposure-history diversity represented was limited. Sampling was limited to blood, and TCR repertoires in tissue likely differ from TCR repertoires in blood. Naive subsets generally had larger estimated clonotype richness than memory subsets did.

This clonotype was sampled from a man aged 25-40 years in good health. The sequence joins TRBV28 to TRBJ2-7; TRBD1 lines up with 9 middle nucleotides. Sequencing was carried out using naive CD8+ T cells sorted from blood. This sample's cell subset or site label indicates: CD45RA+CCR7+. The CDR3 region reads CASSWIQAGQGNYEQYF. The DNA reads as follows: TGTGCCAGCAGTTGGATCCAGGCAGGACAGGGGAACTACGAGCAGTACTTC.